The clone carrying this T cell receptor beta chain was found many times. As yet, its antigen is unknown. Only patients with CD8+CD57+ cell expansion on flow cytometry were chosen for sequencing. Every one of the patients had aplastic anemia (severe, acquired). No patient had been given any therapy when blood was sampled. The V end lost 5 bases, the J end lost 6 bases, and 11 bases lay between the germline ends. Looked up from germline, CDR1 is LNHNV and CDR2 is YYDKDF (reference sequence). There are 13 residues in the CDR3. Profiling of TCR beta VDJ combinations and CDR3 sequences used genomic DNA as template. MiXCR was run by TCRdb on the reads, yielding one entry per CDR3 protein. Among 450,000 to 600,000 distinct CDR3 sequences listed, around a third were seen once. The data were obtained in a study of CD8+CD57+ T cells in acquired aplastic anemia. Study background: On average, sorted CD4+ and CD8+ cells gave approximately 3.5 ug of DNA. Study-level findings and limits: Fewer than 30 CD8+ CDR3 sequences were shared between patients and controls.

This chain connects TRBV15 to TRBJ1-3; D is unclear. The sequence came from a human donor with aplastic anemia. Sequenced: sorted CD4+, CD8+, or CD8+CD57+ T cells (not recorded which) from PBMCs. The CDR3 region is CATSGTDVNTIYF. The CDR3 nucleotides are TGTGCCACCAGCGGCACTGACGTAAACACCATATATTTT.